This paragraph reports one TCR beta chain. The sample comes from a study of cytomegalovirus exposure and HLA in healthy donors. V was clipped by 4 bases and J by 3 bases, with 10 bases between them. The CDR3 totals 13 residues. Germline CDR1 is MNHEY and CDR2 is SMNVEV (reference sequence). In the PCR, 60 Vbeta and 13 Jbeta primers were used. TCRdb's copy holds only in-frame clones and misses some; the assay was immunoSEQ multiplex PCR. The table shows tens of thousands of clones, with about 89% occurring only once. The rearrangement links TRBV27 to TRBJ2-7; D call uncertain. Sequences were obtained from PBMCs. The clonotype originates from a man aged 25-45 years in good health and CMV-seropositive. CDR3 loop: CASSWSKNYEQYF. CDR3 DNA: TGTGCCAGCAGTTGGTCTAAGAACTACGAGCAGTACTTC.